This T cell receptor beta chain is from a study of cytomegalovirus exposure and HLA in healthy donors (dated by TCRdb to the late 2010s). About the investigation overall: An earlier analysis of several hundred of the donors reported about 280 Gb of sequence data and 100 million to 120 million unique TCR beta sequences obtained from about 179 million T cells. An early release covering roughly 580 HLA-typed donors comprised approximately 290 gigabases of sequencing data and around 86 million unique TCR sequences. Of the 398 genotyped donors, 81% fell in the genetic ancestry cluster associated with self-reported Caucasian donors. The study was designed to test whether signatures of past pathogen exposure could be identified by cataloging public T cell receptors. The study profiled the T cell repertoires of 666 subjects by immunosequencing and related them to cytomegalovirus serostatus. Along with the roughly 710-subject first cohort, a separate validation cohort of over 90 different subjects was used. To predict cytomegalovirus infection status, the study combined high-throughput TCR immunosequencing, statistical association of individual TCRs with disease status, and machine learning. To study patterns of TCR occurrence, a later analysis re-analyzed previously published TCR beta repertoires from around 670 donors and added high-resolution HLA genotyping. Rather than drawing on any new phenotypic data, the later analysis identified candidate immune exposures from TCR beta sequences and the way those sequences occurred across donors. An earlier analysis of 587 of the donors used high-throughput TCR beta sequencing to judge whether each TCR beta V gene segment behaved as functional or pseudogenic. Alongside the repertoire data, information on donor age, sex, ethnicity and CMV serostatus was compiled. A later genetic analysis used genome-wide SNP genotypes for about 55% of the 666 donors, treating that subset as a discovery cohort. All discovery cohort repertoires had been generated using a single sequencing platform. HLA typing covered class I and class II loci at four-digit resolution. The number of typed donors differed by locus: about 629-630 for A, B, C, DRB1 and DQB1; roughly 510 for DQA1; over 600 for DPA1; and about 450 for DPB1. Several DR-DQ haplotypes were treated as single units for association and clustering because of strong linkage in the cohort. Among 300 to 500 genotyped donors of the cohort, an average of about 220,000 unique TCR beta nucleotide sequences was sequenced per donor, of which roughly 17% were non-productive.

A remark on this clone: It lacks a known antigen. No quality values exist for individual bases; no much larger clone is one base distant.

General study outcomes and caveats: A later analysis found that TCR association rates varied across HLA loci, with DRB1 alleles showing the most associated TCRs and HLA-C alleles the fewest. Because some donors lacked HLA typing at each locus, the association tests relied only on the typed subset. In both the original and validation cohorts, the classifier was reported to diagnose cytomegalovirus status with high specificity and sensitivity. According to a later analysis, parvovirus B19, influenza, CMV and Epstein-Barr virus appeared linked to several top co-occurrence clusters. Linkage disequilibrium might explain the correlated functional status among segregating V segments, but an unknown experimental factor could not be excluded. A cluster of highly shared sequence variants was judged likely to represent a technical artifact of the sequencing pipeline. Some IMGT-functional V segments, including TRBV6-2 and TRBV6-3, could not be told apart with the 87-base-pair reads, so those segments were excluded. In this cohort, only TCR beta chains were sequenced, and detectable features were limited by the absence of alpha or paired-chain data. Specific HLA alleles were associated with some 15,000 TCR beta sequences at a false discovery rate of 0.05 in a later analysis. According to a later analysis, most CMV-associated TCR beta chains appeared to be HLA-restricted, and the HLA associations seemed to be driven largely by CMV exposure. A further reported finding was that TCR beta sequences accurately predicted the HLA-A and HLA-B alleles for most subjects in the first cohort. The study gave a list of 150 to 200 TCR beta chains associated with cytomegalovirus. While some public TCRs were present in many individuals, most TCR sequences turned up only very rarely across donors. For the cohort, immune exposure information was limited to CMV serostatus. The presence/absence analyses assumed that sequencing depth was roughly uniform across donors, and that assumption may not be true. According to the authors, the approach could potentially be generalized to other disease states and immunological phenotypes. Broadly in line with IMGT annotations, most TCR beta V segments showed up in productive rearrangements about 90% or about 30% of the time in an earlier analysis of several hundred of the donors. Because counts were too low, about 18 rarely observed V segments, including chromosome 9 orphons, were excluded from the earlier analysis of around 640 of the donors. A few of the identified cytomegalovirus-associated TCR beta chains were confirmed in vitro to be specific for cytomegalovirus antigens. Assigning TCR associations to individual alleles was difficult when HLA alleles, especially DR and DQ, strongly co-occurred. In a later genetic analysis, fewer N-insertions in productive TCRs were reported among donors in an Asian-associated ancestry cluster than the approximately 710-donor mean. In a later genetic analysis, a missense DCLRE1C variant was associated with V-gene and J-gene trimming of TCR beta chains, and the association was replicated in an independent cohort. In a later analysis, HLA-associated TCR beta chains showed more clonal expansion and lower generation probabilities than non-associated chains that were equally common.

The library was produced with the immunoSEQ multiplex PCR assay. A mixture of 60 forward primers for TCR Vbeta segments and 13 reverse primers for TCR Jbeta segments was used in the multiplex PCR. Amplification of the CDR3 region of rearranged TCR beta genes was performed with a multiplex PCR assay on genomic DNA. Amplified TCR beta libraries were sequenced as 87-base-pair reads on the Illumina HiSeq System. The paper's data handling went like this. A later analysis counted tens of millions of unique TCR beta chains across the 666 repertoires, and approximately 11 million of these chains were shared by at least two donors. To remove PCR and sequencing errors, raw reads were error-corrected and collapsed into unique sequences using a nearest-neighbor algorithm that merged closely related sequences. V, D and J gene segments were assigned by aligning CDR3 sequences to IMGT reference sequences. For a sequence to be retained, a match of at least six nucleotides was required to both a V gene segment and a J gene segment. Rearrangements were called productive when the CDR3 lacked stop codons and stayed in frame with V and J; all others were non-productive. CDR3 was defined by IMGT convention, running from the second conserved V-encoded cysteine to the conserved J-encoded phenylalanine. The earlier analysis of around 640 of the donors excluded sequences that lacked an unambiguous match to a single V gene segment. In an earlier analysis of some 590 of the donors, a V segment was called functional when productive rearrangements were above 56.7%, and segregating when the standard deviation between donors exceeded 5%. A statistical classification framework was developed to diagnose cytomegalovirus status using the catalog of TCR beta chain sequences. A later analysis assigned V and J genes by comparing TCR nucleotide sequences with IMGT/GENE-DB human TR gene sequences. Using the TCRdist pipeline, a later analysis assigned CDR3 sequences along with most-parsimonious VDJ recombination scenarios. A later analysis defined each TCR beta chain by its CDR3 amino acid sequence plus V-gene family, and excluded reads lacking a unique V-gene family. As a way to deal with suspected cross-contamination and a sequencing artifact, a later analysis dropped approximately 590 nucleotide sequences that were highly shared and had low generation probability. A later analysis calculated a clonal expansion index for each public chain from normalized within-repertoire ranks of inferred template counts. In a later analysis, generation probabilities were computed using a VDJ recombination model fitted to out-of-frame rearrangements, and the results were checked against IGoR. Hypergeometric tests were used in a later analysis to score TCR-TCR, TCR-HLA and TCR-CMV co-occurrence, with a repertoire-size bias correction applied to the TCR pairs. False discovery rates were estimated in a later analysis by permuting HLA or CMV assignments 20 times. In a later analysis, co-occurring TCRs were grouped with DBSCAN, and TCRdist sequence similarity was added when clustering was performed within HLA-allele-positive subsets. For co-occurrence clustering, repertoires with fewer than 30,000 or more than 120,000 public chains were excluded, along with four to six repertoires with anomalous nucleotide sharing. TCRdb took over this immuneACCESS table, retaining in-frame rearrangements with V and J assigned. Such tables are incomplete; in checked studies, under half of the missing clones stem from an unresolved V gene, and the remainder is unexplained. The DNA gave D and trimming, while V, J and clone size come from that table. In this sample the table shows 250,000 to 350,000 clones, just over 70% of which occur a single time. The ten most abundant clones make up under 2.5% of the sample.

The cohort consisted of more than 650 healthy bone marrow donors. Cohort members were all nominally healthy when sampled, although unrecorded immune exposures were likely present. The donor tested CMV seronegative, placing the donor among the 300 to 400 seronegative members of the cohort. Every donor gave a peripheral blood sample, and the peripheral blood mononuclear cells from that sample were used for TCR beta sequencing. The Qiagen DNeasy Blood Extraction Kit was used to extract genomic DNA from the blood cell samples. The CDR3 runs 16 amino acids, cysteine and phenylalanine included. Solely the CDR3 DNA is kept, with 48 bases framed from the first base. V lost 9 bases and J lost 3 bases, and the count of bases not matched to a germline gene is 16.

This sequence was found in a female donor in good health and CMV-seronegative. This chain joins TRBV5-3 to TRBJ2-7; TRBD1 matches 9 bases in the middle. TRBV5-3 is an ORF, with its function uncertain. The specimen was PBMCs. CDR3 region: CANPHGGGTGRYEQYF. The sequenced DNA: TGTGCCAACCCTCATGGGGGGGGGACAGGGCGCTACGAGCAGTACTTC.